This T cell receptor (beta chain) was obtained from a study of cytomegalovirus exposure and HLA in healthy donors. Study-wide results and caveats: Certain sequence variants were highly shared and formed a cluster, and this cluster was likely a sequencing artifact. An apparent linkage of common viral pathogens to several of the most significant clusters emerged in a later analysis. Per a later analysis, roughly 17,000 TCR beta sequences showed association with HLA alleles at 0.05 false discovery rate.

Points on this clone: Its target is unknown.

Each of the donors was a healthy bone marrow donor. Researchers ran the PCR with 60 Vbeta and 13 Jbeta primers. The assay was immunoSEQ multiplex PCR, and TCRdb's table has in-frame clones only and misses some. The sample has roughly 150,000 clones; 65% to 85% are singletons. The ends lost 1 base at V and 5 bases at J; junction bases unmatched: 7. Germline V lookup: CDR1 SGHDN, CDR2 FVKESK. The CDR3 consists of 15 residues. The TCR originated in a boy aged 2 to 10 in good health and CMV-seronegative. Source material: PBMCs. V gene TRBV14 combines with J gene TRBJ2-5, with 7 nucleotides matching TRBD1. The CDR3 DNA reads TGTGCCAGCAGCCAAGTAGAGGGGGCAGGGGAGACCCAGTACTTC. Its protein product is CASSQVEGAGETQYF.